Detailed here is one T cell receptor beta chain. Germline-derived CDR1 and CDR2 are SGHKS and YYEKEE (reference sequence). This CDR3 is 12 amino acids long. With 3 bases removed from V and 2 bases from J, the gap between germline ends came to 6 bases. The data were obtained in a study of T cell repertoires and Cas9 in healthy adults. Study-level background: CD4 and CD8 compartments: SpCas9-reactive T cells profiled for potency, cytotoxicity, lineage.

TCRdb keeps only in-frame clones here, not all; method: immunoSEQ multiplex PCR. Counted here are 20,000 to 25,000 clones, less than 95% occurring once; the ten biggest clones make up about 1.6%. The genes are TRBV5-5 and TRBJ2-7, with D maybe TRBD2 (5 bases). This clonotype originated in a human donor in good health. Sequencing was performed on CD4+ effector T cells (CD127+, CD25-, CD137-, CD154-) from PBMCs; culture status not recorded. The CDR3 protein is CASSSGTYEQYF. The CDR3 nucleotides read TGTGCCAGCAGCTCCGGGACCTACGAGCAGTACTTC.